The T cell receptor (delta chain) under discussion was sequenced for a study of γδ T cells in repeated Plasmodium falciparum infection (dated by TCRdb to 2020 to 2022). Context from the whole study: The natural-infection arm enrolled Malian children exposed to intense seasonal malaria transmission and compared the Malian children with Australian children matched for age and gender. Roughly 5 malaria-naive U.S. adults underwent four controlled human malaria infections by bites from P. falciparum NF54-infected Anopheles stephensi mosquitoes over about 600 days. Samples from controlled-infection subjects were taken at baseline, right before selected infections, and 21 days after each infection. Malian gammadelta TCR repertoires were analysed cross-sectionally during no-transmission periods and longitudinally across acute febrile malaria episodes. The study examined how repeated Plasmodium falciparum infection shapes the human gammadelta T cell repertoire, using natural infection in Mali and controlled human malaria infection.

This clone was seen more than once but under ten times. It has no known antigen specificity. The protein that TCRdb holds for this DNA derives from a much larger clone and differs from the translated DNA at residue 8, which likely indicates a read error; the protein shown here is translated from the DNA. The CDR3 runs 14 amino acids, cysteine and phenylalanine included. CDR3 DNA is the only sequence kept; it has 42 bases, read in frame from the first base. V is pared back by 5 bases and J by 7 bases, with 17 bases lying between the germline termini. From the germline V gene, CDR1 is TSWWSYY and CDR2 is QGS. The method behind the library was multiplex PCR. Instrument used: Illumina MiSeq. Each sorted gammadelta T cell sample was sequenced for both the TCR gamma (TRG) and TCR delta (TRD) chains. Concerning the study's data processing: Repertoire analyses included clonotype tree plots, accumulated frequency of the top 20 clonotypes, diversity index (DI) and D75 metrics. TCRdb recomputed clones from the public reads with CATT; identical DNA rows were then combined. The V and J calls and clone size are TCRdb's, not the authors'. Across this sample there are 90,000 or so delta-chain clones, with approximately 0.92% seen only once. The ten largest clonotypes hold nearly 10% of the sample.

For bulk TCR repertoire analysis, Vgamma9/Vdelta2+ and Vdelta2-negative gammadelta T cell populations were flow-sorted out of peripheral blood mononuclear cells. On the study overall, not on this receptor specifically: Vgamma9/Vdelta2+ TCR repertoires kept a highly stable polyclonal repertoire across time and infection, and many TCRgamma sequences overlapped between individuals. The Malian cohort was drawn from a small rural village made up mostly of one ethnic group, which limits generalizability. Compared with the repertoires of Australian children, the Vdelta2-negative gammadelta TCR repertoires of Malian children appeared more clonally expanded, less diverse and less shared. Waves of new clonotype selection in Vdelta2-negative, largely Vdelta1+, gammadelta TCR repertoires appeared to be driven by repeated controlled infections. Analysis of inter-individual variability in gammadelta T cell responses was limited by the small size of the controlled-infection cohort.

The specimen was gamma-delta T cells from blood. This clonotype originated in a pool of human donors (malaria-infected and uninfected, not separated). This chain joins TRDV1 to TRDJ1; TRDD2 is a weak D gene call, 5 bases matching. Assignment of the J gene here rests on matching the DNA to germline, because TCRdb gives none. For the CDR3, the sequence is CALGIPWESGKLIF. The nucleotides read TGTGCTCTTGGGATTCCTTGGGAATCTGGTAAACTCATCTTT.